This T cell receptor (beta chain) appears in the sequencing data of a study of blood T cell repertoires in COVID-19. Overall study: Sites in the United States, Italy and Spain provided acute and convalescent COVID-19 samples. Sample material is recorded as cDNA or gDNA derived from T cells, B-cell-depleted T cells, or PBMCs.

The CDR3 extends over 13 amino acids. V was trimmed by 5 bases and J by 4 bases, leaving 11 bases between them. The germline gives CDR1 LNHDA, CDR2 SQIVND (reference sequence). In the original workflow: Amplifying reference gene primers gave estimates of nucleated cell counts. Produced via immunoSEQ multiplex PCR; TCRdb's table is partial and in-frame only. The D gene and trimming were derived from the DNA, and the V and J assignments and clone size from that table. Of tens of thousands of clones in the sample, approximately 90% were seen once. The rearrangement links TRBV19 to TRBJ1-1; D gene unclear. The clonotype was recovered from a woman aged 60-70 years with active COVID-19. The sequenced sample consisted of peripheral blood. CDR3 amino acids: CASSVPGVTEAFF. CDR3 coding DNA: TGTGCCAGTAGTGTCCCCGGGGTCACTGAAGCTTTCTTT.